A single sample gave rise to the 28 T cell receptor beta chains below, sequenced in a study of T cells in Graves' hyperthyroidism and ophthalmopathy. The source material, RNA transcripts, was used to amplify TCR beta CDR3 regions. Using the HTBI primer set, a first-round RT-PCR was run on the TCR CDR3. In TCRdb, the multiplex PCR reads were re-called with MiXCR into one record per CDR3 protein. The data contain fewer than 350,000 distinct CDR3 sequences, 13% to 15% of them singletons. What was sequenced was blood. Receptors were obtained from a woman aged 50 to 65 with Graves' hyperthyroidism that later progressed to Graves' ophthalmopathy.

The genes are TRBV5-4 and TRBJ2-5; weak D call: TRBD1 (5 bases). From germline, CDR1 is SGHNT and CDR2 YYREEE (reference sequence). V lost 3 bases to trimming and J lost 2 bases, with 11 bases between them. This CDR3 spans 14 amino acids. The CDR3 bases are TGTGCCAGCAGCTGGGGCGCACCTCAAGAGACCCAGTACTTC. This gives the protein CASSWGAPQETQYF.

This clonotype has just a few counts. The J gene is TRBJ2-1, the V gene TRBV25-1; 7 bases are a match to TRBD2. The CDR3 runs to 17 residues. The V gene end was trimmed by 4 bases and the J gene end by 1 base; junction bases not matched to a gene: 10. CDR1 MGHDK and CDR2 SYGVNS come from the germline V gene. CDR3 amino acids: CASSVFSSGTSYNEQFF. CDR3 sequence (DNA): TGTGCCAGCAGTGTCTTCTCGAGCGGGACTTCCTACAATGAGCAGTTCTTC.

The chain has TRBV4-1 and TRBJ1-1; D gene uncertain. The V and J ends lost 1 base and 7 bases respectively, with 13 bases between them. The CDR3 has 14 residues. Germline CDR1 MGHRA, CDR2 YSYEKL. CDR3 coding DNA: TGCGCCAGCAGCCAAGTTGGTGTAATCCTTGAAGCTTTCTTT. Protein: CASSQVGVILEAFF.

In its sample, this clonotype was seen many times. DNA of the CDR3: TGTGCCAGCAGTCCCACTCTAGAAGGCATTCAGTACTTC. Translation: CASSPTLEGIQYF. The chain couples TRBV28 to TRBJ2-4; unclear D gene. This CDR3 has 13 amino acids. Trimming removed 5 bases from V and 9 bases from J, with 14 bases in between. Germline V gene data show CDR1 as MDHEN and CDR2 as SYDVKM. Together with reference TRBV28 and TRBJ2-4, the CDR3 gives the full variable domain: DVKVTQSSRYLVKRTGEKVFLECVQDMDHENMFWYRQDPGLGLRLIYFSYDVKMKEKGDIPEGYSVSREKKERFSLILESASTNQTSMYLCASSPTLEGIQYFGAGTRLSVL.

This clonotype was counted ten times or more. This chain links TRBV28 with TRBJ2-1; D remains ambiguous. The CDR3 runs to 12 residues. V dropped 8 bases and J dropped 0 bases, with 5 bases sitting between them. Germline CDR1 reads MDHEN; CDR2 reads SYDVKM. The CDR3 DNA follows: TGTGCCAGCGGTGGCTCCTACAATGAGCAGTTCTTC. Translating it yields CASGGSYNEQFF.

This clonotype was counted at least ten times. The CDR3 protein is CASSLGGTGYSPLHF. In DNA, the CDR3 is TGTGCCAGCAGCTTGGGAGGGACAGGTTATTCACCCCTCCACTTT. This chain uses TRBV11-2 with TRBJ1-6; 8 bases map to TRBD1. Losses at the gene ends were 3 bases for V and 8 bases for J; bases not matched to a gene: 6. CDR1 is SGHAT, CDR2 FQNNGV, per germline. CDR3 length: 15 amino acids. Based on the CDR3 plus reference TRBV11-2 and TRBJ1-6, the full variable domain is EAGVAQSPRYKIIEKRQSVAFWCNPISGHATLYWYQQILGQGPKLLIQFQNNGVVDDSQLPKDRFSAERLKGVDSTLKIQPAKLEDSAVYLCASSLGGTGYSPLHFGNGTRLTVT.

The chain uses TRBV9 and TRBJ2-1; 8 nucleotides match TRBD2. The CDR3 contains 15 residues. J lost 4 bases, V lost 0 bases, and 3 bases had no gene match. CDR1 and CDR2 (germline): SGDLS, YYNGEE. CDR3 nucleotide sequence: TGTGCCAGCAGCGTAGGCACTAGCGGTTACAATGAGCAGTTCTTC. Residues: CASSVGTSGYNEQFF.

This clonotype was seen at least ten times. V is TRBV5-1 and J is TRBJ2-7, with 7 bases that match TRBD1. This CDR3 spans 16 amino acids. Germline V CDR1 and CDR2: SGHRS, YFSETQ. J gave up 2 bases and V 4 bases, and 12 bases lay outside the gene matches. The CDR3 DNA is TGCGCCAGCAGCCCACGACAGGGTAGGGAGCCCTACGAGCAGTACTTC. Residues: CASSPRQGREPYEQYF.

This clonotype has ten or more counts. This chain links TRBV20-1 with TRBJ2-7; 9 positions match TRBD2. Unmatched junction bases numbered 11, after V lost 6 bases and J lost 2 bases. Germline V lookup: CDR1 DFQATT, CDR2 SNEGSKA (reference sequence). This CDR3 region has 15 residues. The CDR3 loop is CSARSLAGDTYEQYF. CDR3 sequence (DNA): TGCAGTGCCCGTTCCTTAGCGGGAGACACCTACGAGCAGTACTTC.

Only a few counts were recorded for this clonotype. A read error may account for a junction end that differs from germline. This chain uses TRBV19 with TRBJ1-1; a possible D gene is TRBD1 (5 bases). The CDR3 has 16 residues. The germline CDR1 and CDR2 sequences are LNHDA and SQIVND (reference sequence). CDR3 in amino acids: CASRPHSSEGNTEASF. The DNA for the CDR3 is TGTGCCAGTAGGCCTCACTCTTCTGAGGGGAACACTGAAGCTTCCTTT.

In this sample, this clonotype turned up many times. The J gene is TRBJ1-1, the V gene TRBV3-1; D not resolved. V was clipped by 0 bases and J by 8 bases, with 13 bases between them. This CDR3 is built from 14 residues. CDR1 and CDR2 (germline): LGHDT, YNNKEL (reference sequence). This chain's CDR3 is CASSQDPEVEEAFF. In DNA form, the CDR3 reads TGTGCCAGCAGCCAAGATCCTGAGGTGGAAGAAGCTTTCTTT.

This clonotype was found a few times. V usage is TRBV20-1 and J usage is TRBJ2-4, with 9 bases matching TRBD2. V was pared by 4 bases and J by 3 bases, with 4 bases of the junction left unmatched. CDR1 is DFQATT, CDR2 SNEGSKA, per germline (reference sequence). There are 14 residues in the CDR3. Here the CDR3 reads CSAMLAGIKNIQYF. CDR3 nucleotides: TGCAGTGCTATGCTAGCGGGGATCAAAAACATTCAGTACTTC.

Many counts were recorded for this clonotype. This rearrangement joins TRBV28 to TRBJ2-5, with 7 bases identical to TRBD1. The trim removed 3 bases at V and 4 bases at J, leaving 5 bases unmatched. The CDR3 has 14 amino acids. Germline V gene data show CDR1 as MDHEN and CDR2 as SYDVKM. The CDR3 sequence is CASSFGQVGETQYF. The CDR3 DNA follows: TGTGCCAGCAGTTTTGGACAGGTGGGAGAGACCCAGTACTTC.

This clonotype was observed a few times. The chain carries TRBV19 and TRBJ2-1, with TRBD2 identical over 12 bases. The CDR3 runs to 15 residues. V lost 7 bases and J lost 6; bases outside the gene matches: 7. Per the germline V gene, CDR1 is LNHDA and CDR2 is SQIVND (reference sequence). The CDR3 loop reads CASTPTSGSSNEQFF. The CDR3 nucleotides are TGTGCCAGTACCCCGACTAGCGGGAGTAGCAATGAGCAGTTCTTC.

Ten or more counts support this clonotype. This chain links TRBV20-1 with TRBJ2-3; 11 bases fit TRBD2. The CDR3 is made up of 14 amino acids. CDR1 is DFQATT, CDR2 SNEGSKA, per germline (reference sequence). Germline trimming cut 7 bases from V and 3 bases from J; bases unmatched to any gene: 6. The chain's CDR3 is CSVSLAGVTDTQYF. The DNA of the CDR3 is TGCAGTGTTTCACTAGCGGGAGTTACAGATACGCAGTATTTT.

This clonotype has at least ten counts. The chain combines TRBV6-1 with TRBJ1-2; weak D call: TRBD1 (5 bases). The V end lost 6 bases, the J end lost 4 bases, and 12 bases lay between the germline ends. There are 13 residues in the CDR3. The germline gives CDR1 MNHNS, CDR2 SASEGT. CDR3 residues: CASRIRDFYGYTF. CDR3 DNA sequence: TGTGCCAGCAGGATCAGGGACTTCTATGGCTACACCTTC.

Ten or more counts support this clonotype. The chain is built from TRBV20-1 and TRBJ2-1; 14 positions agree with TRBD2. The CDR3 sequence is 18 residues long. Germline CDR1 is DFQATT and CDR2 is SNEGSKA (reference sequence). V lost 5 bases, J lost 7 bases, and 16 bases stayed unmatched. CDR3 bases: TGCAGTGCTTCCCGCCTCGGGACTAGCGGGAGATTGGGGAATGAGCAGTTCTTC. This sequence encodes CSASRLGTSGRLGNEQFF.

This clonotype was counted at least ten times. The chain employs TRBV30 and TRBJ2-1; possibly TRBD2 for D (6 bases). Germline V gene data show CDR1 as GTSNPN and CDR2 as SVGIG (reference sequence). The germline V and J ends were trimmed by 0 bases and 14 bases, with 11 bases remaining between them. This CDR3 comprises 11 residues. The CDR3 region has the DNA TGTGCCTGGAGTGTCCGGGAGCAAAAGTTCTTC. It encodes CAWSVREQKFF.

This rearrangement joins TRBV11-2 to TRBJ2-5; tentative D call: TRBD2 (5 bases). The CDR3 length is 15 residues. Germline CDR1 and CDR2: SGHAT and FQNNGV. Trimming left V 3 bases short and J 0 bases short, with 11 bases between. CDR3 coding DNA: TGTGCCAGCAGCTTGAGGGAAACAGACCAAGAGACCCAGTACTTC. This encodes CASSLRETDQETQYF.

This clonotype was found many times. The rearrangement uses TRBV24-1 and TRBJ2-3; 11 bases are a match to TRBD2. The V gene end was trimmed by 12 bases and the J gene end by 2 bases; junction bases not matched to a gene: 6. This CDR3 has 14 residues. Germline V gives CDR1 KGHDR, CDR2 SFDVKD. The CDR3 sequence is CAAGTSGPTDTQYF. For the CDR3, the DNA is TGTGCCGCTGGGACTAGCGGTCCCACAGATACGCAGTATTTT.

This clonotype has a handful of counts. A much larger clonotype is one base distant, so this may be a read error. This chain joins TRBV5-4 and TRBJ2-5; the match to TRBD2 covers 9 bases. Germline assignment: CDR1 SGHNT and CDR2 YYREEE (reference sequence). The trim removed 4 bases at V and 5 bases at J, leaving 12 bases unmatched. This CDR3 comprises 16 residues. The CDR3 nucleotides are TGTGCCAGCAGCCCTAGACTAGCGGAAGTATCCGAGACCCAGTACTTC. Residues: CASSPRLAEVSETQYF. The full variable domain, completed using reference TRBV5-4 and TRBJ2-5, is ETGVTQSPTHLIKTRGQQVTLRCSSQSGHNTVSWYQQALGQGPQFIFQYYREEENGRGNFPPRFSGLQFPNYSSELNVNALELDDSALYLCASSPRLAEVSETQYFGPGTRLLVL.

The sample holds many counts of this clonotype. The chain links TRBV29-1 to TRBJ2-1, with TRBD2 matching 8 bases. The germline CDR1 and CDR2 sequences are SQVTM and ANQGSEA. V shed 4 bases, J shed 6 bases, and the junction held 11 bases outside the gene matches. The CDR3 is made up of 15 amino acids. The CDR3 protein is CSVVPGTRTVNEQFF. The CDR3 nucleotides read TGCAGCGTTGTTCCCGGGACTAGAACGGTCAATGAGCAGTTCTTC.

This sequence joins TRBV19 and TRBJ1-1; D gene unclear. The CDR3 contains 14 residues. From germline, CDR1 is LNHDA and CDR2 SQIVND (reference sequence). V was cut by 3 bases and J by 4 bases, with 12 bases left in between. The CDR3 loop is CASSIVPRTTEAFF. In nucleotides, the CDR3 is TGTGCCAGTAGTATTGTGCCCAGGACCACTGAAGCTTTCTTT.

This clonotype was counted many times. V gene TRBV3-1 combines with J gene TRBJ2-7, with TRBD2 identical over 9 bases. Germline V gene sequence: CDR1 LGHDT, CDR2 YNNKEL (reference sequence). Trimming cost V 4 bases and J 0 bases; bases outside gene matches: 4. This CDR3 has 15 amino acids. The CDR3 nucleotides are TGTGCCAGCAGCCCTTCTAGCGGGACCTCCTACGAGCAGTACTTC. As protein: CASSPSSGTSYEQYF.

In its sample, this clonotype was seen many times. The rearrangement uses TRBV2 and TRBJ2-7, with 9 bases that match TRBD2. This CDR3 is built from 15 residues. Germline CDR1 is SNHLY and CDR2 is FYNNEI. Here the CDR3 reads CVLSGEREEPYEQYF. CDR3 DNA sequence: TGTGTCCTTTCAGGGGAGCGGGAGGAACCCTACGAGCAGTACTTC.

This clonotype was seen many times. The rearrangement uses TRBV24-1 and TRBJ2-5; TRBD1 matches 9 bases. This CDR3 has 16 residues. The V and J ends lost 1 base and 2 bases, in that order; junction bases with no gene match: 4. Germline lookup yields CDR1 KGHDR and CDR2 SFDVKD. The CDR3 sequence is CATSDFPDRGQETQYF. As DNA, the CDR3 is TGTGCCACCAGTGATTTCCCGGACAGGGGACAAGAGACCCAGTACTTC.

There are many counts of this clonotype. The rearrangement joins TRBV7-2 to TRBJ2-1; D ambiguous. The V end was cut by 1 base, the J end by 8 bases, with 15 bases between. The CDR3 spans 15 residues. CDR1 is SGHTA and CDR2 is FQGNSA in the germline V gene. Here the CDR3 reads CASSLGPGPLDEQFF. CDR3 coding DNA: TGTGCCAGCAGCTTAGGGCCGGGTCCTTTAGATGAGCAGTTCTTC. Full variable domain (outside the CDR3, taken from reference TRBV7-2 and TRBJ2-1): GAGVSQSPSNKVTEKGKDVELRCDPISGHTALYWYRQSLGQGLEFLIYFQGNSAPDKSGLPSDRFSAERTGGSVSTLTIQRTQQEDSAVYLCASSLGPGPLDEQFFGPGTRLTVL.

This clonotype was found many times. The rearrangement uses TRBV20-1 and TRBJ2-7; possible D gene TRBD2, 5 bases. CDR1 is DFQATT, CDR2 SNEGSKA, per germline (reference sequence). Deletions cut 5 bases from V and 5 bases from J, with 16 bases between. The CDR3 length is 13 residues. CDR3 bases: TGCAGTGCTGGAGGTCCCAACTCGGACGAGCAGTACTTC. It translates to CSAGGPNSDEQYF.